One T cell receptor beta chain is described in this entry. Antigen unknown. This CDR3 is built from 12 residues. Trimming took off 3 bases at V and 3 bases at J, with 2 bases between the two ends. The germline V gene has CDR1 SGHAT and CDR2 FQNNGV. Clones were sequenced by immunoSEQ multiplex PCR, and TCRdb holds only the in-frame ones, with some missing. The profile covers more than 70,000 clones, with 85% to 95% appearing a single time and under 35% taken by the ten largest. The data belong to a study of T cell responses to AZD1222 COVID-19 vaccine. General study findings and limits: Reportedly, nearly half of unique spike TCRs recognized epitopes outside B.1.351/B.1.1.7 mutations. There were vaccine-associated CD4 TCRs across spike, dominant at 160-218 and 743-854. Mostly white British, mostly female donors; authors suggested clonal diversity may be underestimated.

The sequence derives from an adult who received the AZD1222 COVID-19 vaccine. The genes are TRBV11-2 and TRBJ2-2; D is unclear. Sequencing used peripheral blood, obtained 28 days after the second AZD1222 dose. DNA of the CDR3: TGTGCCAGCAGCTTCTACACCGGGGAGCTGTTTTTT. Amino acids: CASSFYTGELFF.